The present TCR beta chain was sequenced within a study of cytomegalovirus exposure and HLA in healthy donors. General study points: According to a later analysis, most TCR beta chains associated with CMV appeared HLA-restricted. Earlier results showed most TCR beta V segments being productive about 87% or about 30% of the time. For TCR beta chains, V- and J-gene trimming was later linked to a missense DCLRE1C variant.

On this clone itself: Its antigen is still unknown.

These donors, healthy bone marrow donors, were studied. PCR primers comprised 60 Vbeta and 13 Jbeta primers. Sequenced by immunoSEQ multiplex PCR; TCRdb stores in-frame clones only, minus some. The repertoire holds 200,000 or so clones, 77% seen once, with approximately 2% in the top ten. Germline CDR1 reads SGHDT; CDR2 reads YYEEEE. The CDR3 consists of 15 residues. V lost 4 bases, J lost 1 base, and 6 bases stayed unmatched. Sequenced input: PBMCs. J is TRBJ2-3 and V is TRBV5-6, with 7 nucleotides matching TRBD1. This TCR was sampled from a woman between 25 and 40 years old in good health and CMV-seropositive. The CDR3 is CASSKRGPRTDTQYF. The DNA for the CDR3 is TGTGCCAGCAGCAAGAGGGGGCCTCGCACAGATACGCAGTATTTT.